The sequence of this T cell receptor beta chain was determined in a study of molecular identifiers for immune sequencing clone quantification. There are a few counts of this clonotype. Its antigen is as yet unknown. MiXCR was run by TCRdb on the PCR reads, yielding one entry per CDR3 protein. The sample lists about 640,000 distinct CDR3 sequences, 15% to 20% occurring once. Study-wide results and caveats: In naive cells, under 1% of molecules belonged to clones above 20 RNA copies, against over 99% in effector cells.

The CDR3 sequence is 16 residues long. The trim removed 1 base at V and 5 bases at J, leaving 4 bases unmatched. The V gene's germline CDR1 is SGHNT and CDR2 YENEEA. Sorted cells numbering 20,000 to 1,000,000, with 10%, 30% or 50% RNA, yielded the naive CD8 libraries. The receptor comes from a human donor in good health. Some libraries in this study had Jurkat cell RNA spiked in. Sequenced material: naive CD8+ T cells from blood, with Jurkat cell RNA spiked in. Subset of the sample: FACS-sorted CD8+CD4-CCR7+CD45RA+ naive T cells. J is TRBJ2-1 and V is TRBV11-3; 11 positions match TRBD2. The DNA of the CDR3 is TGTGCCAGCAGCTTAGCTAGCGGGGGGAGGGACAATGAGCAGTTCTTC. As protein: CASSLASGGRDNEQFF.